The 20 T cell receptor beta chains below all came from one sample that was sequenced in a study of blood T cell repertoires in COVID-19. Produced via immunoSEQ multiplex PCR; TCRdb's table is partial and in-frame only. The sample shows approximately 230,000 clones, 88% of them seen only once. Sequences were obtained from PBMCs or T cells enriched from blood (not recorded which). The receptors originated from a woman between 50 and 59 years old with acute COVID-19.

The chain is built from TRBV7-3 and TRBJ2-7, with D maybe TRBD1 (6 bases). Germline V gives CDR1 SGHTA, CDR2 FQGTGA. Trimming left V 5 bases short and J 3 bases short, with 17 bases between. This CDR3 spans 15 amino acids. The CDR3 is CASSPGSTGNYEQYF. In DNA, the CDR3 is TGTGCCAGCAGCCCAGGATCAACAGGGAACTACGAGCAGTACTTC.

Only a few counts were recorded for this clone. The V and J genes are TRBV5-1 and TRBJ1-1, with D possibly being TRBD1 (6 bases). V dropped 0 bases and J dropped 1 base, with 7 bases sitting between them. This CDR3 has 14 amino acids. Germline values: CDR1 SGHRS, CDR2 YFSETQ. CDR3 amino acids: CASSLAQGNTEAFF. CDR3 in DNA: TGCGCCAGCAGCTTGGCACAGGGGAACACTGAAGCTTTCTTT. Combining the CDR3 with reference TRBV5-1 and TRBJ1-1 gives the whole variable domain KAGVTQTPRYLIKTRGQQVTLSCSPISGHRSVSWYQQTPGQGLQFLFEYFSETQRNKGNFPGRFSGRQFSNSRSEMNVSTLELGDSALYLCASSLAQGNTEAFFGQGTRLTVV.

J is TRBJ2-7 and V is TRBV7-2; 14 bases map to TRBD2. J lost 5 bases, V lost 4 bases, and 10 bases had no gene match. Germline V CDR1 and CDR2: SGHTA, FQGNSA. The CDR3 sequence is 17 residues long. CDR3 coding DNA: TGTGCCAGCAGCTCCCTGGGGACTAGCGGGAGCGGCCACGAGCAGTACTTC. Protein sequence: CASSSLGTSGSGHEQYF.

This CDR3 is CASSLSTVLATDTQYF. The CDR3 region has the DNA TGTGCCAGCAGCTTAAGTACAGTACTTGCCACAGATACGCAGTATTTT. The chain carries TRBV7-2 and TRBJ2-3; D is uncertain. The CDR3 sequence is 16 residues long. CDR1 and CDR2 from the germline V gene are SGHTA and FQGNSA. With 2 bases removed from V and 2 bases from J, the gap between germline ends came to 14 bases. The full variable domain, with the rest looked up from reference TRBV7-2 and TRBJ2-3, is GAGVSQSPSNKVTEKGKDVELRCDPISGHTALYWYRQSLGQGLEFLIYFQGNSAPDKSGLPSDRFSAERTGGSVSTLTIQRTQQEDSAVYLCASSLSTVLATDTQYFGPGTRLTVL.

This chain joins TRBV12-1 and TRBJ2-7; the table assigns TRBD2, which was not confirmed against the DNA. TRBV12-1 is reported as a pseudogene. The CDR3 consists of 17 residues. The CDR3 DNA reads TGTGCCAGCGACCCTTACCCCATAGGGAGGCCCTCCTACGAGCAGTACTTC. Protein: CASDPYPIGRPSYEQYF.

The chain uses TRBV29-1 and TRBJ1-3, with 7 bases that match TRBD1. CDR1 is SQVTM, CDR2 ANQGSEA, per germline. This CDR3 has 15 amino acids. V shed 6 bases, J shed 4 bases, and the junction held 12 bases outside the gene matches. This CDR3 is CSVSADRQAGNTIYF. As DNA, the CDR3 is TGCAGCGTATCTGCGGACAGGCAGGCCGGAAACACCATATATTTT.

The chain links TRBV6-5 to TRBJ1-1, with TRBD1 as a possible D gene (5 bases). Between the trimmed V and J ends, which lost 6 bases and 3 bases, there was a span of 11 bases. There are 13 residues in the CDR3. Germline V lookup: CDR1 MNHEY, CDR2 SVGAGI. Here the CDR3 reads CASRPREYTEAFF. CDR3 coding DNA: TGTGCCAGCAGACCCAGGGAATACACTGAAGCTTTCTTT.

The rearrangement links TRBV10-3 to TRBJ2-5; TRBD2 matches at 8 bases. From germline, CDR1 is ENHRY and CDR2 SYGVKD. The CDR3 spans 14 residues. The ends lost 7 bases at V and 5 bases at J; junction bases unmatched: 9. The CDR3 is CAINPGGSFETQYF. CDR3 DNA: TGTGCCATCAATCCGGGAGGGTCGTTTGAGACCCAGTACTTC.

V usage is TRBV11-2 and J usage is TRBJ2-5, with 10 bases matching TRBD2. The CDR3 spans 15 residues. Germline V gene data show CDR1 as SGHAT and CDR2 as FQNNGV. Trimming at V came to 3 bases and at J to 6 bases, leaving 7 bases not matched to a gene. The CDR3 is CASSFAGTSVKTQYF. CDR3 in DNA: TGTGCCAGCAGCTTCGCCGGGACTAGCGTGAAGACCCAGTACTTC.

The chain recombines TRBV15 with TRBJ1-5; D unclear. Trimming pared 0 bases from V and 6 bases from J, leaving 9 bases between. The CDR3 loop spans 14 amino acids. Per germline, CDR1 LNHNV and CDR2 YYDKDF (reference sequence). The CDR3 loop reads CATSRDGSGQPQHF. The CDR3, as DNA: TGTGCCACCAGCAGAGATGGATCGGGTCAGCCCCAGCATTTT.

This chain links TRBV5-1 with TRBJ2-1; D gene uncertain. Trimming cost V 0 bases and J 3 bases, with 13 bases left between them. Germline V gives CDR1 SGHRS, CDR2 YFSETQ. The CDR3 covers 16 residues. This chain's CDR3 is CASSLGGLRLYNEQFF. CDR3 bases: TGCGCCAGCAGCTTGGGTGGCCTAAGACTCTACAATGAGCAGTTCTTC. Variable domain in full (rest from reference TRBV5-1 and TRBJ2-1): KAGVTQTPRYLIKTRGQQVTLSCSPISGHRSVSWYQQTPGQGLQFLFEYFSETQRNKGNFPGRFSGRQFSNSRSEMNVSTLELGDSALYLCASSLGGLRLYNEQFFGPGTRLTVL.

The chain links TRBV29-1 to TRBJ1-5; D may be TRBD1 (5 bases). The V end lost 3 bases, the J end lost 0 bases, and 9 bases lay between the germline ends. Germline V gives CDR1 SQVTM, CDR2 ANQGSEA. There are 14 residues in the CDR3. DNA of the CDR3: TGCAGCGTTGAGACAGACGATAGCAATCAGCCCCAGCATTTT. It codes for CSVETDDSNQPQHF.

The J gene is TRBJ2-4, the V gene TRBV19; TRBD1 matches 9 bases. CDR1 is LNHDA and CDR2 is SQIVND in the germline V gene (reference sequence). The CDR3 is 18 amino acids. The ends lost 8 bases at V and 1 base at J; junction bases unmatched: 15. The CDR3 is CASVPGQGQGVAKNIQYF. Here the CDR3 DNA reads TGTGCCAGTGTCCCGGGACAGGGACAGGGTGTGGCCAAAAACATTCAGTACTTC.

The chain couples TRBV9 to TRBJ2-2; D is uncertain. V dropped 4 bases and J dropped 8 bases, with 9 bases sitting between them. CDR1 and CDR2 from the germline V gene are SGDLS and YYNGEE. This CDR3 is 12 amino acids long. CDR3 DNA: TGTGCCAGCAGCCCACTTGCGGGGGAGCTGTTTTTT. Its protein is CASSPLAGELFF.

This sequence joins TRBV7-2 and TRBJ1-4; a possible D gene is TRBD1 (6 bases). V shed 5 bases and J shed 12 bases, with 22 bases lying between them. Germline V gene sequence: CDR1 SGHTA, CDR2 FQGNSA. The CDR3 is 15 residues long. CDR3 region: CASSPPGGLSGELFF. CDR3 in DNA: TGTGCCAGCAGCCCCCCGGGGGGGCTGAGCGGAGAACTGTTTTTT.

The sample holds a few counts of this clone. The chain joins TRBV5-1 to TRBJ1-2; 9 nucleotides line up with TRBD1. The CDR3 sequence is 13 residues long. Per germline, CDR1 SGHRS and CDR2 YFSETQ. Trimming cost V 3 bases and J 8 bases; bases outside gene matches: 5. CDR3 region: CASSSDRGGGYTF. The CDR3 DNA sequence: TGCGCCAGCAGCTCGGACAGGGGAGGAGGCTACACCTTC. The complete variable domain, with remaining parts taken from reference TRBV5-1 and TRBJ1-2, reads KAGVTQTPRYLIKTRGQQVTLSCSPISGHRSVSWYQQTPGQGLQFLFEYFSETQRNKGNFPGRFSGRQFSNSRSEMNVSTLELGDSALYLCASSSDRGGGYTFGSGTRLTVV.

The chain is built from TRBV27 and TRBJ1-2; tentative D call: TRBD1 (5 bases). The germline V gene has CDR1 MNHEY and CDR2 SMNVEV (reference sequence). V lost 8 bases and J lost 3, with 13 bases in between. The CDR3 length is 13 residues. The CDR3 nucleotides are TGTGCCAGCGGAAGACAGCCATACTATGGCTACACCTTC. Translated: CASGRQPYYGYTF.

This clone was counted between two and nine times. The chain combines TRBV7-3 with TRBJ2-1, with TRBD2 as a possible D gene (6 bases). CDR1 and CDR2 (germline): SGHTA, FQGTGA. V lost 2 bases to trimming and J lost 10 bases, with 18 bases between them. The CDR3 has 15 amino acids. CDR3 loop: CASSLGGPGVGEQFF. The CDR3 DNA reads TGTGCCAGCAGCTTAGGCGGGCCGGGAGTGGGGGAGCAGTTCTTC. Looking up the rest from reference TRBV7-3 and TRBJ2-1 gives the full variable domain: GAGVSQTPSNKVTEKGKYVELRCDPISGHTALYWYRQSLGQGPEFLIYFQGTGAADDSGLPNDRFFAVRPEGSVSTLKIQRTERGDSAVYLCASSLGGPGVGEQFFGPGTRLTVL.

The table lists this clone with a few counts. CDR3 loop: CATSDWTGKSGELFF. DNA of the CDR3: TGTGCCACCAGTGATTGGACAGGGAAATCCGGGGAGCTGTTTTTT. The V and J genes are TRBV24-1 and TRBJ2-2, with 8 nucleotides matching TRBD1. The CDR3 runs 15 residues. With 2 bases clipped from V and 6 bases from J, the junction kept 4 bases outside the gene matches. The germline gives CDR1 KGHDR, CDR2 SFDVKD.

This clone was observed once. This rearrangement joins TRBV2 to TRBJ2-3; no definite D call. Germline V gene sequence: CDR1 SNHLY, CDR2 FYNNEI. CDR3 size: 14 residues. Trimming removed 2 bases at V and 0 bases at J, with 6 bases between. CDR3 bases: TGTGCCAGCAGTGAACAGATGAGCACAGATACGCAGTATTTT. It specifies CASSEQMSTDTQYF. Supplemented by reference TRBV2 and TRBJ2-3, the full variable domain reads EPEVTQTPSHQVTQMGQEVILRCVPISNHLYFYWYRQILGQKVEFLVSFYNNEISEKSEIFDDQFSVERPDGSNFTLKIRSTKLEDSAMYFCASSEQMSTDTQYFGPGTRLTVL.